This T cell receptor beta chain was retrieved from a study of brain T cells in children with intractable seizures (dated by TCRdb to the early 2020s). About the full investigation: Resected brain tissue from about 48 pediatric epilepsy surgery cases was initially screened for immune gene transcripts with a NanoString immunology panel. Of the roughly twelve selected surgery cases, pre-surgery blood was also sequenced for eight, so four had brain tissue only.

General study outcomes and caveats: Viral specificity was inferred only from CDR3 sequence similarity, and patients' HCMV serostatus was unknown. Because sequencing depth was different between pre-surgery and post-surgery blood, clones absent from the pre-surgery sample may reflect undersampling.

This specimen's time point label, per the study, means: resected brain tissue, or blood drawn just prior to surgery. The surgery cases with the highest brain T cell transcript signatures were chosen for TCR beta chain sequencing of brain tissue, and also of blood when blood was available. Patients had been treated with at least one anti-epileptic drug before surgery. The TCR-sequenced patients were children whose drug-resistant epilepsy was caused by tuberous sclerosis complex, focal cortical dysplasia, Rasmussen encephalitis or hemimegalencephaly. Blood samples were collected immediately before the epilepsy surgery. Bulk genomic DNA was isolated from unsorted brain tissue and whole blood using the Monarch genomic DNA purification kit. The immunoSEQ assay was used to generate TCR beta chain sequences from genomic DNA. Per the source publication's procedure: Any CDR3 sequence that did not begin with the conserved framework cysteine at position 104 was removed by hand. To get clonality, the normalized Shannon's Diversity Index was subtracted from one, giving values from 0 (maximal diversity) to 1 (oligoclonal). Differences in the frequency of the same CDR3 between samples, such as brain versus blood, were assessed with chi-squared comparison-of-proportions tests. Public clonotypes were identified through searches of immuneACCESS, and similarity to known antiviral clonotypes was evaluated with the VDJdb browser. TCRdb stores this immuneACCESS table with in-frame sequences only. Part of the clones is absent; in the studies checked, under half of the shortfall reflects unresolved V genes, and no reason is known for the rest. V, J and clone size reflect that table, while D and trimming were determined from the DNA. This sample is represented by 50,000 to 75,000 clones; 90% to 97% of them were singletons. The ten largest clones represent 0.38% of the sample.

Taken from cysteine to phenylalanine, the CDR3 has 15 residues. The kept DNA is CDR3 alone, 45 bases in frame from the first base. Cut back by 1 base and 1 base, the V and J ends lie 7 bases apart. The CDR1 and CDR2 encoded by the germline V gene are LGHNA and YSLEER. Remarks on this clone: Its antigen is not yet known. Per-base quality was not reported, and no clone a single base away is much larger than it.

The chain is encoded by TRBV4-3 joined to TRBJ2-2, with an unclear D gene assignment. This sample comprised peripheral blood, obtained at surgery. The receptor comes from a boy in the first two years of life with focal cortical dysplasia and intractable seizures. The CDR3 amino acid sequence is: CASSQVRGNTGELFF. The DNA sequence reads TGCGCCAGCAGCCAAGTTCGCGGGAACACCGGGGAGCTGTTTTTT.